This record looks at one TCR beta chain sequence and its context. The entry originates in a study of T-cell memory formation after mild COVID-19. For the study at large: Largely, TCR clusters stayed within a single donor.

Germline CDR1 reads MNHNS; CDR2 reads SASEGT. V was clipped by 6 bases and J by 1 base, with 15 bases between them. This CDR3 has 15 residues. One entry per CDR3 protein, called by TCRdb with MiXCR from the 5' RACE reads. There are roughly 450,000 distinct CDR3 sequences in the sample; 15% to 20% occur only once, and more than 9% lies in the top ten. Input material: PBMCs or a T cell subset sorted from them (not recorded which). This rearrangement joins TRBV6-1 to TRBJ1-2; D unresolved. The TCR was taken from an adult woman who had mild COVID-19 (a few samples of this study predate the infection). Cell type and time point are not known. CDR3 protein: CASRGWGVGNYGYTF. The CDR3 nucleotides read TGTGCCAGCAGAGGTTGGGGAGTCGGTAACTATGGCTACACCTTC.